This T cell receptor (beta chain) was found in a study of T cell repertoires in cytomegalovirus infection. Background on the study: As its CMV epitopes, the study selected recently identified HLA-C-restricted and well-studied HLA-B-restricted targets.

TCRdb passed the reads through MiXCR, listing each CDR3 protein once. The table lists fewer than 350,000 distinct CDR3 sequences, 25% to 35% of them singletons. This clonotype is medium-sized (0.01 to 0.1%) by share. The antigen remains undetermined. The sample was cultured PBMCs, taken from culture after CMV antigen stimulation. The sequence was collected from a human donor in good health (CMV status not recorded). Some clones in this sample may be carry-over from other donors' samples.

The CDR3 DNA reads as TGTGCCAGTAGTACCCTCGGTCCCACTGAAGCTTTCTTT. Translation gives CASSTLGPTEAFF. The rearrangement links TRBV19 to TRBJ1-1; D is ambiguous. The CDR3 extends over 13 amino acids. V lost 4 bases and J 4 bases, leaving 10 bases between the germline ends. CDR1 and CDR2 from the germline V gene are LNHDA and SQIVND (reference sequence).